The 14 T cell receptor beta chains presented below share a single source sample, sequenced in a study of blood T cells in healthy people across ages. The second PCR ran about 6 to 12 cycles with a sample-barcoded 5' primer and J-beta primers. MiXCR was run by TCRdb on the 5' RACE reads, yielding one entry per CDR3 protein. The table lists roughly 1.6 million distinct CDR3 sequences, roughly a third of them singletons, with about 11% in the top ten. The sequencing input was blood. The receptors originated from a woman between 25 and 40 years old in good health.

V and J are TRBV6-5 and TRBJ1-2; no definite D call. The CDR3 is 13 amino acids. The V gene lost 6 bases and the J gene lost 8 bases, with 16 bases spanning the gap. The germline gives CDR1 MNHEY, CDR2 SVGAGI. CDR3 DNA sequence: TGTGCCAGCAGCTCCCTACGAGGAGCAGGCTACACCTTC. Residues: CASSSLRGAGYTF.

This clonotype turned up a few times. CDR3 loop: CASSLLPSGRVGEQYF. In DNA, the CDR3 is TGTGCCAGCAGTTTACTGCCTAGCGGGAGAGTGGGCGAGCAGTACTTC. The chain uses TRBV28 and TRBJ2-7; TRBD2 matches 10 bases. Looked up from germline, CDR1 is MDHEN and CDR2 is SYDVKM. J gave up 6 bases and V 2 bases, and 10 bases lay outside the gene matches. The CDR3 contains 16 residues.

This clonotype was seen more than once but under ten times. This chain links TRBV28 with TRBJ1-2; no definite D call. V lost 6 bases, J lost 6 bases, and 14 bases lay in between. The germline V gene has CDR1 MDHEN and CDR2 SYDVKM. This CDR3 is 13 amino acids long. CDR3 DNA sequence: TGTGCCAGCAGCCCGTTTGGCGTGAATGGCTACACCTTC. This translates into CASSPFGVNGYTF.

There are many counts of this clonotype. This chain connects TRBV6-1 to TRBJ2-1; perhaps D is TRBD1 or TRBD2 (5 bases each). The CDR3 runs to 14 residues. The V gene's germline CDR1 is MNHNS and CDR2 SASEGT. Trimming stripped 5 bases from V and 4 bases from J, with 12 bases between. The chain's CDR3 is CASSWLGEYNEQFF. The CDR3 DNA is TGTGCCAGCAGTTGGCTGGGGGAATACAATGAGCAGTTCTTC.

The chain carries TRBV18 and TRBJ2-1, with a tentative D call TRBD1 (5 bases). Germline V gene sequence: CDR1 KGHSH, CDR2 LQKENI. CDR3 length: 14 amino acids. The V and J ends lost 0 bases and 8 bases respectively, with 11 bases between them. The CDR3 nucleotides read TGTGCCAGCTCACCACCGGGGCAGTTCGATGAGCAGTTCTTC. It is translated as CASSPPGQFDEQFF. Combining the CDR3 with reference TRBV18 and TRBJ2-1 gives the whole variable domain NAGVMQNPRHLVRRRGQEARLRCSPMKGHSHVYWYRQLPEEGLKFMVYLQKENIIDESGMPKERFSAEFPKEGPSILRIQQVVRGDSAAYFCASSPPGQFDEQFFGPGTRLTVL.

This clonotype was picked up one time. The V call is TRBV27, the J call TRBJ2-7; TRBD1 or TRBD2 may be the D gene (7 bases each). The CDR3 spans 14 residues. Between the trimmed V and J ends, which lost 1 base and 7 bases, there was a span of 14 bases. Germline lookup yields CDR1 MNHEY and CDR2 SMNVEV (reference sequence). Here the CDR3 DNA reads TGTGCCAGCAGTTTATATCTCAGGGGGGGGGAGCAGTACTTC. This codes for CASSLYLRGGEQYF.

The rearrangement joins TRBV7-9 to TRBJ2-7; TRBD2 might be the D (5 bases). The DNA end is a closer match to TRBJ2-5, so the J assignment may be wrong. The CDR3 is 14 residues long. CDR1 is SEHNR and CDR2 is FQNEAQ in the germline V gene (reference sequence). The CDR3 nucleotides read TGTGCCAGCAGCGGCCCACGGGGTGGCGAGACCCAGTACTTC. This codes for CASSGPRGGETQYF.

This clonotype was found a few times. This chain uses TRBV5-1 with TRBJ2-3; 13 bases fit TRBD2. Looked up from germline, CDR1 is SGHRS and CDR2 is YFSETQ. This CDR3 has 17 residues. J gave up 3 bases and V 4 bases, and 8 bases lay outside the gene matches. The CDR3 sequence: CASSETSGGMSTDTQYF. The CDR3 DNA is TGCGCCAGCAGCGAGACTAGCGGGGGGATGTCGACAGATACGCAGTATTTT.

This clonotype was observed a handful of times. The J gene is TRBJ2-4, the V gene TRBV6-1; D may be TRBD2 (6 bases). The J call may be mistaken, given a closer DNA end match to TRBJ2-7. The CDR3 has 15 amino acids. Germline assignment: CDR1 MNHNS and CDR2 SASEGT. CDR3 in DNA: TGTGCCAGCAACAATGGAGGGCAGGCAAGCTACGAGCAGTACTTC. Translating gives CASNNGGQASYEQYF.

V is TRBV6-6 and J is TRBJ1-2; 8 positions agree with TRBD1. The CDR3 runs 14 residues. The germline gives CDR1 MNHNY, CDR2 SVGAGI (reference sequence). Unmatched junction bases numbered 7, after V lost 2 bases and J lost 8 bases. Written as DNA, the CDR3 is TGTGCCAGCAGTTACCTCGGACAGGGTGAGGGCTACACCTTC. This sequence encodes CASSYLGQGEGYTF.

The chain links TRBV29-1 to TRBJ1-2; TRBD1 matches 7 bases. There are 15 residues in the CDR3. From germline, CDR1 is SQVTM and CDR2 ANQGSEA. The V gene end was trimmed by 6 bases and the J gene end by 1 base; junction bases not matched to a gene: 11. For the CDR3, the DNA is TGCAGCGTGATACAGGGGACTACTAATAACTATGGCTACACCTTC. This codes for CSVIQGTTNNYGYTF.

The V gene is TRBV24-1, the J gene TRBJ1-2; D is uncertain. The V and J ends lost 9 bases and 6 bases respectively, with 13 bases between them. The CDR3 loop spans 12 amino acids. The V gene's germline CDR1 is KGHDR and CDR2 SFDVKD. In nucleotides, the CDR3 is TGTGCCACCGGTGGGTCACGTGATGGCTACACCTTC. Residues: CATGGSRDGYTF.

The genes are TRBV24-1 and TRBJ1-2, with D perhaps TRBD1 (5 bases). The CDR3 is 12 amino acids. Germline V lookup: CDR1 KGHDR, CDR2 SFDVKD. V was cut by 3 bases and J by 7 bases, with 8 bases left in between. The chain's CDR3 is CATSDGTSGYTF. Written as DNA, the CDR3 is TGTGCCACCAGTGATGGGACCAGTGGCTACACCTTC.

The V call is TRBV20-1, the J call TRBJ2-7, with D maybe TRBD2 (5 bases). The CDR3 contains 14 residues. Germline values: CDR1 DFQATT, CDR2 SNEGSKA (reference sequence). The V end was cut by 5 bases, the J end by 3 bases, with 17 bases between. CDR3 coding DNA: TGCAGTGCTGGGGAGAGGACCCGAGGCTACGAGCAGTACTTC. Protein: CSAGERTRGYEQYF.